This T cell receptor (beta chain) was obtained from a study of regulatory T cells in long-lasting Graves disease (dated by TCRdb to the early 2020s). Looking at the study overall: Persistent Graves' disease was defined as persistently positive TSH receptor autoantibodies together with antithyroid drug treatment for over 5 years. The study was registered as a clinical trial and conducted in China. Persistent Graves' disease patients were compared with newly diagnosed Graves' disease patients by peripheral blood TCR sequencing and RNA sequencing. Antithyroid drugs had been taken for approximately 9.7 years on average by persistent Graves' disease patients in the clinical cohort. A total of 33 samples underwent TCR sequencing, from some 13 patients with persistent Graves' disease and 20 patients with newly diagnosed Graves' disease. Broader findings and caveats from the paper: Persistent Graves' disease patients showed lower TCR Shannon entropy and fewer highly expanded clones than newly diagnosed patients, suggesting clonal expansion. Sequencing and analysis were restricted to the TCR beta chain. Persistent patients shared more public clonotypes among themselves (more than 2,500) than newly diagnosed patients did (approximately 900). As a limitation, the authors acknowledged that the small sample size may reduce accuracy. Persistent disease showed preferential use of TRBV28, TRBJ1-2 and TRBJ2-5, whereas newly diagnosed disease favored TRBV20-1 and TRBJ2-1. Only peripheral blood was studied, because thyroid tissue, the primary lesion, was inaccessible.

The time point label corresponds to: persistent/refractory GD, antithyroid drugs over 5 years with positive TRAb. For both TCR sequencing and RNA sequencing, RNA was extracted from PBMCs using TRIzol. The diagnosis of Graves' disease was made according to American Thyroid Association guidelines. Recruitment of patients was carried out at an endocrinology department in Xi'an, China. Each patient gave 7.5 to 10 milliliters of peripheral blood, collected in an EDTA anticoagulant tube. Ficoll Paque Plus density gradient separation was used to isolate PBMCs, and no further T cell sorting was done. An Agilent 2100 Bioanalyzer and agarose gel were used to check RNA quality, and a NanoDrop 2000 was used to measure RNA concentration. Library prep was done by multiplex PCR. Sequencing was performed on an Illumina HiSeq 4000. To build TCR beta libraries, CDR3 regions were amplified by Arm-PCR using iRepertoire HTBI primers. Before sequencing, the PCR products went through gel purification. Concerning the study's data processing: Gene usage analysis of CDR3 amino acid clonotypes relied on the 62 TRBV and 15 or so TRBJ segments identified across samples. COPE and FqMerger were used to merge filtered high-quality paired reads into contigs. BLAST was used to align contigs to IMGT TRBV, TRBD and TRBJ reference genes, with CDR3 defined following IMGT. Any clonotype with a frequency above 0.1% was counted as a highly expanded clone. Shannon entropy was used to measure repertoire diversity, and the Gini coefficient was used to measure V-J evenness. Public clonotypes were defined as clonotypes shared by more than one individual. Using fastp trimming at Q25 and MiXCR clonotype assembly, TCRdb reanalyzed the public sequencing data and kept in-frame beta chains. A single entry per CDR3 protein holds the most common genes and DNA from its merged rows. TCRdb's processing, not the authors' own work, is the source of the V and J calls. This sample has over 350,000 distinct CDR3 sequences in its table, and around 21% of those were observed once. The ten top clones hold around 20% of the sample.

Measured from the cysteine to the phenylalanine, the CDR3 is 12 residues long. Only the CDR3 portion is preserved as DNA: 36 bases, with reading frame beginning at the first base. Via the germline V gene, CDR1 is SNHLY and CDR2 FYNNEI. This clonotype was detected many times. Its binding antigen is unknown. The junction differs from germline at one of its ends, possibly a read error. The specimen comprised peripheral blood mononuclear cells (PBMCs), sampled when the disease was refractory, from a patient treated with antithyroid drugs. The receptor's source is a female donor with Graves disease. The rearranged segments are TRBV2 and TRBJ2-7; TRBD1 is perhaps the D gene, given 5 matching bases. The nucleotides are TGTGCCAGCTGTGACAGAACCTACGAGCAGTACTTC. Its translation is CASCDRTYEQYF.